This TCR beta chain was found in a study of blood T cell repertoires in COVID-19. Overall study context: Researchers got acute and convalescent COVID-19 samples from the United States, Italy and Spain. From T cells, B-cell-depleted T cells, or PBMCs came the material, which was cDNA or gDNA.

The CDR3 contains 15 residues. Germline CDR1 and CDR2: SGHRS and YFSETQ. Trimming took off 0 bases at V and 1 base at J, with 8 bases between the two ends. TCRdb keeps only in-frame clones here, not all; method: immunoSEQ multiplex PCR. This table has 150,000 to 200,000 clones, around 90% appearing once. This rearrangement joins TRBV5-1 to TRBJ2-1; perhaps TRBD1 as D (5 bases). The sequence was collected from a man in his forties or fifties with acute or convalescent COVID-19. Sample: peripheral blood. The CDR3 DNA is TGCGCCAGCAGCTTGGCAGGGCCATCCTACAATGAGCAGTTCTTC. Translating it yields CASSLAGPSYNEQFF. Full variable domain (rest looked up from reference TRBV5-1 and TRBJ2-1): KAGVTQTPRYLIKTRGQQVTLSCSPISGHRSVSWYQQTPGQGLQFLFEYFSETQRNKGNFPGRFSGRQFSNSRSEMNVSTLELGDSALYLCASSLAGPSYNEQFFGPGTRLTVL.